A single sample gave rise to the 16 T cell receptor beta chains below, sequenced in a study of blood T cell repertoires in COVID-19. Libraries were prepared by immunoSEQ multiplex PCR; TCRdb keeps only in-frame clonotypes and omits some of them. The sample yields about 160,000 clones, 80% to 90% seen once. Input material: peripheral blood. These receptors were taken from a man between 40 and 49 years old with acute or convalescent COVID-19.

The V gene is TRBV4-2, the J gene TRBJ2-2, with D possibly being TRBD2 (6 bases). Trimming took 2 bases from V and 4 from J, leaving 11 bases between them. The CDR3 is 15 residues long. Germline V gives CDR1 LGHNA, CDR2 YNFKEQ. CDR3 in DNA: TGTGCCAGCAGCCAAAAGGAGGGATTCACCGGGGAGCTGTTTTTT. Its translation: CASSQKEGFTGELFF.

DNA for the CDR3: TGTGCCAGCAGAAACAGGGTCACCGGGGAGCTGTTTTTT. As protein: CASRNRVTGELFF. The rearrangement links TRBV7-8 to TRBJ2-2; tentatively, D is TRBD1 (6 bases). This CDR3 spans 13 amino acids. Trimming removed 6 bases from V and 4 bases from J, with 9 bases in between. Germline V CDR1 and CDR2: SGHVS, FQNEAQ. Full variable domain (outside the CDR3, taken from reference TRBV7-8 and TRBJ2-2): GAGVSQSPRYKVAKRGQDVALRCDPISGHVSLFWYQQALGQGPEFLTYFQNEAQLDKSGLPSDRFFAERPEGSVSTLKIQRTQQEDSAVYLCASRNRVTGELFFGEGSRLTVL.

The V and J genes are TRBV27 and TRBJ2-7; 9 bases line up with TRBD2. Germline V lookup: CDR1 MNHEY, CDR2 SMNVEV (reference sequence). Trimming cost V 5 bases and J 2 bases; bases outside gene matches: 4. The CDR3 runs to 14 residues. As DNA, the CDR3 is TGTGCCAGCAGTCTTAGCGGGGGAACCTACGAGCAGTACTTC. Protein sequence: CASSLSGGTYEQYF.

The chain uses TRBV7-2 and TRBJ1-1, with TRBD1 identical over 7 bases. J lost 2 bases, V lost 5 bases, and 17 bases had no gene match. The CDR3 has 18 residues. Germline-derived CDR1 and CDR2 are SGHTA and FQGNSA. CDR3: CASSPKRTGEASNTEAFF. The CDR3 bases are TGTGCCAGCAGCCCAAAGAGGACAGGCGAGGCCTCTAACACTGAAGCTTTCTTT.

This clone was picked up many times. The chain recombines TRBV6-5 with TRBJ1-3; D is ambiguous. This CDR3 has 11 residues. The V gene's germline CDR1 is MNHEY and CDR2 SVGAGI. V lost 5 bases to trimming and J lost 3 bases, with 2 bases between them. In nucleotides, the CDR3 is TGTGCCAGCAGTCATGGAAACACCATATATTTT. Amino acid sequence: CASSHGNTIYF.

This clone was observed a single time. V and J are TRBV6-2 or TRBV6-3 and TRBJ1-4, with D perhaps TRBD1 (6 bases). CDR1 is MNHEY, CDR2 SVGEGT, per germline. The CDR3 loop spans 15 amino acids. V lost 0 bases, J lost 8 bases, and 13 bases lay in between. CDR3 sequence: CASSYSTGPGEKLFF. In nucleotides, the CDR3 is TGTGCCAGCAGTTACTCGACAGGCCCGGGCGAAAAACTGTTTTTT.

Concerning this clone: Additional DNA sequences in this sample encode the identical CDR3. The chain is built from TRBV18 and TRBJ1-5; TRBD1 agrees at 10 bases. Trimming cost V 3 bases and J 2 bases; bases outside gene matches: 7. Per germline, CDR1 KGHSH and CDR2 LQKENI. This CDR3 is built from 17 residues. CDR3 region: CASSPGDRGGGNQPQHF. The CDR3 nucleotides are TGTGCCAGCTCACCGGGGGACAGGGGAGGTGGCAATCAGCCCCAGCATTTT.

The V gene is TRBV2, the J gene TRBJ1-2, with 12 bases that match TRBD1. V lost 6 bases to trimming and J lost 7 bases; unmatched junction nucleotides: 21. This CDR3 spans 19 amino acids. Germline-derived CDR1 and CDR2 are SNHLY and FYNNEI. CDR3 coding DNA: TGTGCCAGCAGCGCACTTCTACGACCCGGGACAGGGGGCGGGAGTGGCTACACCTTC. Its translation is CASSALLRPGTGGGSGYTF.

The CDR3 is CASKLRGGLVNEQFF. The CDR3 DNA follows: TGTGCCAGCAAACTACGGGGGGGCCTAGTGAATGAGCAGTTCTTC. The chain combines TRBV7-2 with TRBJ2-1; 8 bases agree with TRBD2. This CDR3 comprises 15 residues. Trimming cost V 7 bases and J 7 bases; bases outside gene matches: 12. Germline lookup yields CDR1 SGHTA and CDR2 FQGNSA.

The chain is built from TRBV2 and TRBJ2-5; TRBD1 might be the D (7 bases). CDR3 size: 15 residues. Germline CDR1 SNHLY, CDR2 FYNNEI. V shed 7 bases and J shed 5 bases, with 20 bases lying between them. The CDR3 bases are TGTGCCAGCACCCTCCAGGGGGGTCCATGGGAGACCCAGTACTTC. Protein sequence: CASTLQGGPWETQYF.

The chain links TRBV28 to TRBJ1-5; 10 bases are shared with TRBD1. V dropped 8 bases and J dropped 6; count of bases not matched to a gene: 10. From germline, CDR1 is MDHEN and CDR2 SYDVKM. This CDR3 region has 15 residues. The CDR3 nucleotides are TGTGCCAGCCTCGCCGGGGACAGGGGAAGTCAGCCCCAGCATTTT. Translated: CASLAGDRGSQPQHF.

The CDR3 is CASSFPGPATDEQYF. DNA for the CDR3: TGTGCCAGCAGCTTTCCGGGCCCAGCGACAGACGAGCAGTACTTC. The chain is built from TRBV5-8 and TRBJ2-7; tentative D call: TRBD1 (5 bases). Germline values: CDR1 SGHTS, CDR2 YDEGEE. CDR3 length: 15 amino acids. The V end lost 2 bases, the J end lost 5 bases, and 17 bases lay between the germline ends.

The V call is TRBV19, the J call TRBJ2-7, with no clear D. Looked up from germline, CDR1 is LNHDA and CDR2 is SQIVND (reference sequence). The CDR3 extends over 13 amino acids. Trimming pared 2 bases from V and 6 bases from J, leaving 11 bases between. CDR3 DNA: TGTGCCAGTAGTATAATAGAGAATCTCGAGCAGTACTTC. This encodes CASSIIENLEQYF. Filled out from reference TRBV19 and TRBJ2-7, the complete variable domain reads DGGITQSPKYLFRKEGQNVTLSCEQNLNHDAMYWYRQDPGQGLRLIYYSQIVNDFQKGDIAEGYSVSREKKESFPLTVTSAQKNPTAFYLCASSIIENLEQYFGPGTRLTVT.

This chain links TRBV30 with TRBJ1-4; D is uncertain. V was trimmed by 0 bases and J by 7 bases, leaving 18 bases between them. Germline V gene lookup returns CDR1 GTSNPN and CDR2 SVGIG (reference sequence). This CDR3 has 16 residues. CDR3 amino acids: CAWSVTSGSRREKLFF. The CDR3 bases are TGTGCCTGGAGTGTAACCAGCGGCAGTCGGCGTGAAAAACTGTTTTTT.

The V call is TRBV6-1, the J call TRBJ1-2, with a tentative D call TRBD1 (6 bases). Trimming cost V 2 bases and J 7 bases, with 8 bases left between them. Germline CDR1 and CDR2: MNHNS and SASEGT. The CDR3 sequence is 12 residues long. The CDR3 DNA is TGTGCCAGCAGTGAATCAGGGGCTGGCTACACCTTC. This translates into CASSESGAGYTF.

The chain has TRBV9 and TRBJ1-1; tentatively, D is TRBD1 (5 bases). Between the trimmed V and J ends, which lost 2 bases and 2 bases, there was a span of 13 bases. The CDR3 is 15 amino acids. Per germline, CDR1 SGDLS and CDR2 YYNGEE. The CDR3 nucleotides read TGTGCCAGCAGCGTCGGGAGGGACCTAAACACTGAAGCTTTCTTT. Residues: CASSVGRDLNTEAFF.